This T cell receptor beta chain was identified during a study of neurological immune-mediated disorders (dated by TCRdb to about 2019). General notes on the study: Using UMI-based sequencing, the study compared peripheral blood TCR-beta repertoires from patients with HTLV-I-associated myelopathy (HAM/TSP), patients with multiple sclerosis, and healthy controls. Longitudinal samples, technical triplicates and paired sorted CD4+ and CD8+ T-cell subsets, alongside PBMC samples, were included among the approximately 110 TCR-beta libraries. Technical triplicate libraries were sequenced so that the variability in frequency of each individual clone could be precisely calculated. The cohort included approximately 68 subjects: some 15 with HAM/TSP, some 34 with multiple sclerosis, and some 20 healthy controls.

Reading the germline V gene gives CDR1 MNHEY and CDR2 SVGAGI. V is pared back by 8 bases and J by 2 bases, with 20 bases lying between the germline termini. The CDR3 measures 16 amino acids from cysteine to phenylalanine. Only the CDR3 region is kept as DNA, spanning 48 bases read in frame from base 1. This clonotype has at least ten counts. There is no known antigen for this receptor. Base qualities are not provided; no much larger clone lies one nucleotide away. Overall study results and their limits: TCR clonal expansion was highest in HAM/TSP patients and lowest in MS patients, with MS patients falling below even healthy controls. Across subjects, expanded clones never shared an identical CDR3 amino acid sequence, which suggests that the TCR-beta repertoires in every group were private.

cDNA synthesis used template-switch 5'RACE with a primer carrying a 10-nucleotide random unique molecular identifier tagging each TCR transcript. Each sequencing run produced over 160 million TCR-beta sequences covering 15-18 subjects. The RNeasy kit was used for extraction of total RNA. TCR-beta VDJ regions were amplified with primers for the TCR constant region and the 5'RACE anchor, using the KAPA Real-time Library Amplification kit. A first PCR added sample indexes and Illumina adaptors, and a second PCR then raised library yield. After Ampure bead purification, the TCR product of roughly 650 bp was size-selected on a 2% E-gel SizeSelection system. Before pooling, library quality was assessed on a Bioanalyzer, concentration was determined with Qubit, and library quantification was performed with the Kapa Library Quantification kit. An Illumina HiSeq 2500 was used to sequence the libraries paired-end at 2 x 150 bp. To increase sequence diversity, 25-30% phiX was spiked into each library pool. Processing in the source paper ran as follows. The quality-filtered reads were processed with the UMI-based MiGEC pipeline, whose error correction step removed more than 80% of the raw TCR sequences. VDJ genes were aligned to IMGT germline references, and clonotypes were defined by unique CDR3 amino acid sequence plus V-J genes. Clonal expansion, Shannon diversity and CDR3 relatedness (CalcPairwiseDistances, ClusterSamples) were evaluated with VDJtools, and phylogenetic trees were built with CLCbio workbench. Using coefficient-of-variation modelling across technical triplicates, the study counted a clone as expanded if it had at least 8 unique UMIs. Using fastp at Q25 and MiXCR, TCRdb reprocessed the public reads and kept productive beta chains. For every CDR3 protein sequence, its rows merge into one entry that carries the most common genes and DNA. These V and J calls derive from TCRdb rather than the authors' analysis. The sample table holds more than 30,000 distinct CDR3 sequences, of which 10% to 15% were seen once. The ten largest clonotypes hold more than 4.5% of the sample.

The intended sense of this specimen's time point label: technical triplicate 2. TCR libraries for sorted subsets were made from under 1.1 million sorted CD4+ or CD8+ T cells. PBMCs were separated from peripheral blood using Ficoll-Hypaque density gradient centrifugation and then cryopreserved in liquid nitrogen. The study also sequenced paired sorted CD4+ and CD8+ subsets from healthy controls, HAM/TSP patients and MS patients. What was sequenced was CD4+ T cells from blood. The chain was built from TRBV6-5 and TRBJ2-3, with TRBD2 perhaps the D gene, on 7 matching bases. The clonotype originates from a female donor with HTLV-1-associated myelopathy (HAM/TSP). CDR3 region: CASGSVGGGYTDTQYF. The nucleotide sequence reads as follows: TGTGCCAGCGGGTCCGTCGGCGGGGGCTACACAGATACGCAGTATTTT.